Listed below are T cell receptor beta chains from one sample, sequenced in a study of early T cells in non-severe SARS-CoV-2 infection. TCRdb analysed the 5' RACE reads with MiXCR anew, one entry per CDR3 protein. The table has about 30,000 distinct CDR3 sequences, 5.5% to 6% seen once. Material for sequencing was whole blood. The receptors were gathered from an adult who was a healthcare worker with PCR-confirmed SARS-CoV-2 infection or an uninfected control (not recorded which). Both conserved end residues are part of each CDR3. The order of the fields is J gene, V gene, D gene, clone size, CDR3 DNA, CDR3 protein. D genes are given only for firm matches. Some rows mark clone size as missing; the rest say once, few, many or name a class of expanded clone.

j_call: TRBJ1-6
v_call: TRBV10-3
d_call: -
clone_size: -
cdr3_nt: TGTGCCATCAGTCAACAGGAGACTAATTCACCCCTCCACTTT
cdr3_aa: CAISQQETNSPLHF

j_call: TRBJ2-1
v_call: TRBV27
d_call: -
clone_size: many
cdr3_nt: TGTGCCAGCAGTCCCAAGGGTCCCTCCTACAATGAGCAGTTCTTC
cdr3_aa: CASSPKGPSYNEQFF

j_call: TRBJ2-1
v_call: TRBV11-2
d_call: -
clone_size: many
cdr3_nt: TGTGCCAGCAGCCAAAGCCTGAATGAGCAGTTCTTC
cdr3_aa: CASSQSLNEQFF

j_call: TRBJ2-3
v_call: TRBV5-4
d_call: -
clone_size: -
cdr3_nt: TGTGCCAGCAGCTTGGGGGAGAGGGTGAAGAATACGCAGTATTTT
cdr3_aa: CASSLGERVKNTQYF

j_call: TRBJ2-2
v_call: TRBV29-1
d_call: TRBD2
clone_size: many
cdr3_nt: TGCAGCGTGGCGGCGGGAGGGCCTGGGGAGCTGTTTTTT
cdr3_aa: CSVAAGGPGELFF

j_call: TRBJ2-1
v_call: TRBV5-1
d_call: TRBD2
clone_size: many
cdr3_nt: TGCGCCAGCAGCTTTCCACTAGCGGAGTCCTACAATGAGCAGTTCTTC
cdr3_aa: CASSFPLAESYNEQFF

j_call: TRBJ2-7
v_call: TRBV20-1
d_call: TRBD2
clone_size: many
cdr3_nt: TGCAGTGCTAGTTACAGCGGGAGAGGGGAGCAGTACTTC
cdr3_aa: CSASYSGRGEQYF

j_call: TRBJ2-5
v_call: TRBV6-6
d_call: -
clone_size: few
cdr3_nt: TGTGCCAGCAGCCCGTCTTCCGCGGAAGAGACCCAGTACTTC
cdr3_aa: CASSPSSAEETQYF

j_call: TRBJ1-2
v_call: TRBV6-6
d_call: TRBD1
clone_size: few
cdr3_nt: TGTGCCAGCAGTAATCCGGGACAGGGGTCCTTCGAAGGCTACACCTTC
cdr3_aa: CASSNPGQGSFEGYTF

j_call: TRBJ1-6
v_call: TRBV12-3/TRBV12-4
d_call: TRBD1
clone_size: many
cdr3_nt: TGTGCCAGCAGTCTCGAGGGGGCGCTTTCACCCCTCCACTTT
cdr3_aa: CASSLEGALSPLHF